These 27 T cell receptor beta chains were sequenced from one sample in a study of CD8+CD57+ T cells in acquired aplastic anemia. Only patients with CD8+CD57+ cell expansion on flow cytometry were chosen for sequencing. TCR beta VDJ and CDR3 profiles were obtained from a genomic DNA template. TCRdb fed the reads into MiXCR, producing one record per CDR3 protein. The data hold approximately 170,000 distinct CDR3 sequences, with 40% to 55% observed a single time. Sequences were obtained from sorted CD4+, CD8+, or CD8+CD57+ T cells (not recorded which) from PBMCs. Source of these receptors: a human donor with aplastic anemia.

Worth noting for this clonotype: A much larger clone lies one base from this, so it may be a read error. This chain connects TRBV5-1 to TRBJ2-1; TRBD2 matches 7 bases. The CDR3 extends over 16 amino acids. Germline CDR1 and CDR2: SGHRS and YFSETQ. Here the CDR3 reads CACSLAVTSSYNEQFF. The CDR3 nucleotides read TGCGCCTGCAGCTTGGCTGTGACTAGCAGCTACAATGAGCAGTTCTTC.

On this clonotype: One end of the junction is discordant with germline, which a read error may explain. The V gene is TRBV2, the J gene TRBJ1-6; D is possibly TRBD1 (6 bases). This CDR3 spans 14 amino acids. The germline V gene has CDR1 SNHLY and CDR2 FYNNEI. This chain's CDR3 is CAISEDSLGSPLHF. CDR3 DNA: TGTGCCATCAGTGAGGACAGCTTAGGTTCACCCCTCCACTTT.

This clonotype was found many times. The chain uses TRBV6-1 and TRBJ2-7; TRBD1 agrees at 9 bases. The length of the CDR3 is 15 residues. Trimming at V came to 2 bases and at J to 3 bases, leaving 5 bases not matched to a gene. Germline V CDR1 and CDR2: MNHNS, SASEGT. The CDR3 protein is CASSEQGQGVYEQYF. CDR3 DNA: TGTGCCAGCAGTGAACAGGGACAGGGTGTCTACGAGCAGTACTTC.

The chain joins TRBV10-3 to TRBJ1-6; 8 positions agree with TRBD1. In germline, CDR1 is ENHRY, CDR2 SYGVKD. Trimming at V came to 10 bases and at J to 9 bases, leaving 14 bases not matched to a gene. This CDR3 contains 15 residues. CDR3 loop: CASSLAGGGGSPLHF. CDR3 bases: TGTGCCAGCAGCTTAGCAGGGGGCGGGGGTTCACCCCTCCACTTT.

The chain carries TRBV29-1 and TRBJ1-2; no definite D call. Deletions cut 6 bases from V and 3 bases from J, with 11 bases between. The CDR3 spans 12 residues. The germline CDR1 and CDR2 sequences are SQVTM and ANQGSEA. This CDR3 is CSVDQRHYGYTF. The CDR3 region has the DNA TGCAGCGTCGATCAGAGACACTATGGCTACACCTTC.

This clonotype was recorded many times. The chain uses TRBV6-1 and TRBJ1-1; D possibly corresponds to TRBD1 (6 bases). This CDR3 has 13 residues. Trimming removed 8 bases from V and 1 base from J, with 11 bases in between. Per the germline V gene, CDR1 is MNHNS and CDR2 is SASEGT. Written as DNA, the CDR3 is TGTGCCAGCCATCGGACAGAGAACACTGAAGCTTTCTTT. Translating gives CASHRTENTEAFF.

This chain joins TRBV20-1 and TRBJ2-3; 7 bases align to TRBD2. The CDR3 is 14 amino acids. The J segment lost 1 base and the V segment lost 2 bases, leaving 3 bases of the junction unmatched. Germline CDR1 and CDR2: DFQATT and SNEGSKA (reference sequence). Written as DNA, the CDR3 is TGCAGTGCTAGAATGGCGGGGGGCACAGATACGCAGTATTTT. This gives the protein CSARMAGGTDTQYF.

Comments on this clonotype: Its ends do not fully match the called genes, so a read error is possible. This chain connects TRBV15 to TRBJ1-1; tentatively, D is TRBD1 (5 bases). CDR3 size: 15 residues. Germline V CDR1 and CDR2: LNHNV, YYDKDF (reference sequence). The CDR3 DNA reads TGTGCCACCAGCAGAGAAGAGGGGAGGAACACTGAAGCTTCCTTT. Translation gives CATSREEGRNTEASF.

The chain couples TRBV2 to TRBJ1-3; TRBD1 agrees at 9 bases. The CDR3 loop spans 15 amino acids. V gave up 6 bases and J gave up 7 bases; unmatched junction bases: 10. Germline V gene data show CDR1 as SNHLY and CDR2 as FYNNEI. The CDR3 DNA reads TGTGCCAGCAGGCCACAGGGGGCGTCGGGGAACACCATATATTTT. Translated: CASRPQGASGNTIYF.

CDR3 in DNA: TGTGCCAGCAGACCGGGACAGGGGTTAATTTCACCCCTCCACTTT. Amino acids: CASRPGQGLISPLHF. V is TRBV2 and J is TRBJ1-6, with 10 bases lining up with TRBD1. Per the germline V gene, CDR1 is SNHLY and CDR2 is FYNNEI. Trimming took 6 bases from V and 9 from J; bases not matched to a gene: 8. The CDR3 extends over 15 amino acids. The full variable domain, its missing parts supplied by reference TRBV2 and TRBJ1-6, is EPEVTQTPSHQVTQMGQEVILRCVPISNHLYFYWYRQILGQKVEFLVSFYNNEISEKSEIFDDQFSVERPDGSNFTLKIRSTKLEDSAMYFCASRPGQGLISPLHFGNGTRLTVT.

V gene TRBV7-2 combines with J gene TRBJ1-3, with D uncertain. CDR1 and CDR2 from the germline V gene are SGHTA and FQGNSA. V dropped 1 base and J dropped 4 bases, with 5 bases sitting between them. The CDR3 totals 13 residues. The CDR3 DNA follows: TGTGCCAGCAGCTTAGGTGCCGGAAACACCATATATTTT. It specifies CASSLGAGNTIYF.

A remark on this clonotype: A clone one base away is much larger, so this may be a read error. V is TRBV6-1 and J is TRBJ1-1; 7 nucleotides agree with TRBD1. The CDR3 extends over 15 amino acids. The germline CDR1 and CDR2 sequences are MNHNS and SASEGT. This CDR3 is CACRPPQGMNTEAFF. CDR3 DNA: TGTGCCTGCAGACCACCACAGGGGATGAACACTGAAGCTTTCTTT.

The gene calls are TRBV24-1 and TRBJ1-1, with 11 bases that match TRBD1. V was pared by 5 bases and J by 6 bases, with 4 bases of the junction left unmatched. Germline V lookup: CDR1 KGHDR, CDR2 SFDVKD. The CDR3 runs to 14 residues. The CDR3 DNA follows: TGTGCCACCAGTGCCGGGACAGGGGGGTCTGAAGCTTTCTTT. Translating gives CATSAGTGGSEAFF.

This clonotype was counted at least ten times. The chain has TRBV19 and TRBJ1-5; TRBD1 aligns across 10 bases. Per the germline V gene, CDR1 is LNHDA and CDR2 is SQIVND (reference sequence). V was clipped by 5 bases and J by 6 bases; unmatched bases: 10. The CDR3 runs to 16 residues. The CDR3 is CASSPTTGGYVQPQHF. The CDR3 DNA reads TGTGCCAGTAGTCCGACGACAGGGGGCTACGTTCAGCCCCAGCATTTT.

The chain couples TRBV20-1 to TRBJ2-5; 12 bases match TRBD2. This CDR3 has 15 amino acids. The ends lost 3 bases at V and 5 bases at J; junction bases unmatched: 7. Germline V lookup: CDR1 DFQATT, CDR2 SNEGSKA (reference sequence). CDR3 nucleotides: TGCAGTGCTAGTCCCCCTAGCGGGGGGGCGGAGACCCAGTACTTC. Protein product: CSASPPSGGAETQYF.

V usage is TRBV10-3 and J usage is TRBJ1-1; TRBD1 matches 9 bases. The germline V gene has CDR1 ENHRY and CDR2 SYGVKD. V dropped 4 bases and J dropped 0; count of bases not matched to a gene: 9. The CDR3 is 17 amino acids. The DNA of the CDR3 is TGTGCCATCAGTGGACAGGGGGACAAACGGATGAACACTGAAGCTTTCTTT. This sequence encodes CAISGQGDKRMNTEAFF.

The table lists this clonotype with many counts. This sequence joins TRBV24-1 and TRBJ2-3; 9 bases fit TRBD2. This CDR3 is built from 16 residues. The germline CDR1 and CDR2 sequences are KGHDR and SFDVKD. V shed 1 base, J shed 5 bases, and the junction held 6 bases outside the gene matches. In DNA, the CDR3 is TGTGCCACCAGTGATTTCCGGGCTAGCGGGAAAGATACGCAGTATTTT. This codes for CATSDFRASGKDTQYF.

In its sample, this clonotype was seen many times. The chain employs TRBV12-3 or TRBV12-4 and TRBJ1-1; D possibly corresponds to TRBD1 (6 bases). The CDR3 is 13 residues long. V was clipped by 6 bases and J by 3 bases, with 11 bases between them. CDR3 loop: CASSLQGDTEAFF. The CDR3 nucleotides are TGTGCCAGCAGCCTACAGGGAGACACTGAAGCTTTCTTT.

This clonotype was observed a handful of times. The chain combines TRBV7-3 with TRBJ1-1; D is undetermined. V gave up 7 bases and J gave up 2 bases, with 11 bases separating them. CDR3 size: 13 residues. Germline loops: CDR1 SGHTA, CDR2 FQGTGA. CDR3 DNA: TGTGCCAGCACCCCCAGAGAAAACACTGAAGCTTTCTTT. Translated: CASTPRENTEAFF.

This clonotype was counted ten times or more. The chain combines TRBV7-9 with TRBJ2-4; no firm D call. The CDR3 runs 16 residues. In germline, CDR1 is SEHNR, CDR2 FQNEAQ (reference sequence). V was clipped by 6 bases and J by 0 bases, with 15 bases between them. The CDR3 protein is CASSPDPSIAKNIQYF. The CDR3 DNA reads TGTGCCAGCAGTCCTGACCCCTCGATAGCCAAAAACATTCAGTACTTC.

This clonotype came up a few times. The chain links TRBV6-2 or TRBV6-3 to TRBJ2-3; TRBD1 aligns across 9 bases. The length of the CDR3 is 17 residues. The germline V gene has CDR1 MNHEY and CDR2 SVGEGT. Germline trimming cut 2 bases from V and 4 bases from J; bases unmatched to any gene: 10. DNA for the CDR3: TGTGCCAGCAGTTACCCCAGGGGGACAGGGATGCCAGATACGCAGTATTTT. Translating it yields CASSYPRGTGMPDTQYF.

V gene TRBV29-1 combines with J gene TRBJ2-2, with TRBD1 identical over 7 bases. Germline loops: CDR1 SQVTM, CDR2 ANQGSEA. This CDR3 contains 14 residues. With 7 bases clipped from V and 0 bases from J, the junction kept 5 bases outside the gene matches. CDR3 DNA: TGCAGCGCTGCGCAGGGGGCGAACACCGGGGAGCTGTTTTTT. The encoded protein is CSAAQGANTGELFF.

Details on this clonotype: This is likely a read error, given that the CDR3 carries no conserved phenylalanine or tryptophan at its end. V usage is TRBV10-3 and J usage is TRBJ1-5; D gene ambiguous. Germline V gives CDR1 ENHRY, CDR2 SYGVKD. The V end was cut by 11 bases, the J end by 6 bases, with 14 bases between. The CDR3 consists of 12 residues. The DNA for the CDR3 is TGTGCCGCAGGAGGGCTGAGTCAGCCCCAGCATCTT. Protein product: CAAGGLSQPQHL.

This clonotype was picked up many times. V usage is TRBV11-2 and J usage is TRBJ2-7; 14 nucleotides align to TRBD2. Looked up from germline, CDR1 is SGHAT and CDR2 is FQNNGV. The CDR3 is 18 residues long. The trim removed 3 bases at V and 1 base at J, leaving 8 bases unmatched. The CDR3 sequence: CASSFTGTSGGSSYEQYF. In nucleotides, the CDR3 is TGTGCCAGCAGCTTTACCGGGACTAGCGGGGGTTCATCCTACGAGCAGTACTTC.

CDR3 sequence reads: CASSISRGSPLHF. Written as DNA, the CDR3 is TGTGCCAGTAGTATTAGCAGGGGTTCACCCCTCCACTTT. This chain uses TRBV19 with TRBJ1-6, with TRBD1 as a possible D gene (6 bases). The CDR3 loop spans 13 amino acids. V lost 3 bases and J 9 bases, leaving 9 bases between the germline ends. The germline V gene has CDR1 LNHDA and CDR2 SQIVND (reference sequence).

CDR3: CASSTRQGLYGYTF. DNA for the CDR3: TGTGCCAGCAGCACACGACAGGGTCTCTATGGCTACACCTTC. This chain joins TRBV7-2 and TRBJ1-2; 7 bases fit TRBD1. The V gene's germline CDR1 is SGHTA and CDR2 FQGNSA. With V trimmed by 5 bases and J by 4 bases, 7 bases remained unmatched. The CDR3 length is 14 residues.

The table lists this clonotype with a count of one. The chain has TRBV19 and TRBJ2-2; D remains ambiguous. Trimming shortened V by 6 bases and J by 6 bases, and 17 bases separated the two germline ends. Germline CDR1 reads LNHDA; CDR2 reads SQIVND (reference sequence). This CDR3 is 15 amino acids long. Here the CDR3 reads CASSTRGPEPGELFF. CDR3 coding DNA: TGTGCCAGTAGCACCCGCGGTCCAGAGCCCGGGGAGCTGTTTTTT.